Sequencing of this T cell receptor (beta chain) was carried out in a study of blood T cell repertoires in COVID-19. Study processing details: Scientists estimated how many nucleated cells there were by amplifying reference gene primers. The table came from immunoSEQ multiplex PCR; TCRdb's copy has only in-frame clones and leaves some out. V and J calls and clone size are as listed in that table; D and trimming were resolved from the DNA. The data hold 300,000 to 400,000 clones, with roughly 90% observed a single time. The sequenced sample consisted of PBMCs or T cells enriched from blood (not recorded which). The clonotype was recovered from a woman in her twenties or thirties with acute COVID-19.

The CDR3: CAWSVGRGYNSPLHF. As DNA, the CDR3 is TGTGCCTGGAGTGTTGGAAGGGGCTATAATTCACCCCTCCACTTT. The chain combines TRBV30 with TRBJ1-6; maybe TRBD1 (5 bases). Germline V gene lookup returns CDR1 GTSNPN and CDR2 SVGIG (reference sequence). The CDR3 runs 15 residues. V dropped 0 bases and J dropped 3 bases, with 9 bases sitting between them.